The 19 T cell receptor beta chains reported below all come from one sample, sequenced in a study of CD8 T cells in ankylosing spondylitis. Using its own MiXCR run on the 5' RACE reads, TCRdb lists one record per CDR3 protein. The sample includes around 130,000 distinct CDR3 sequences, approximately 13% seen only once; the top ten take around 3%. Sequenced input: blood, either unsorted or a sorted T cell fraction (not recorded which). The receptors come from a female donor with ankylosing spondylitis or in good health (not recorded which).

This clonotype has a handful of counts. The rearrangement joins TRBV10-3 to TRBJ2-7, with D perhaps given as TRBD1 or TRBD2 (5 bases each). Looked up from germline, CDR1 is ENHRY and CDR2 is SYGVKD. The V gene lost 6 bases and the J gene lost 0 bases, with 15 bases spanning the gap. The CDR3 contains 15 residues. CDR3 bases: TGTGCCATCAGAGATCGGGACCGAAGCTCCTACGAGCAGTACTTC. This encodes CAIRDRDRSSYEQYF.

Here the CDR3 reads CASSLYGTSGSYEQYF. CDR3 DNA sequence: TGTGCCAGCAGCTTGTACGGGACTAGCGGCTCCTACGAGCAGTACTTC. The chain carries TRBV7-3 and TRBJ2-7, with 11 bases identical to TRBD2. Germline V gene lookup returns CDR1 SGHTA and CDR2 FQGTGA. V lost 3 bases, J lost 0 bases, and 4 bases stayed unmatched. The CDR3 has 16 residues. The full variable domain, in which reference TRBV7-3 and TRBJ2-7 provide the parts outside the CDR3, is GAGVSQTPSNKVTEKGKYVELRCDPISGHTALYWYRQSLGQGPEFLIYFQGTGAADDSGLPNDRFFAVRPEGSVSTLKIQRTERGDSAVYLCASSLYGTSGSYEQYFGPGTRLTVT.

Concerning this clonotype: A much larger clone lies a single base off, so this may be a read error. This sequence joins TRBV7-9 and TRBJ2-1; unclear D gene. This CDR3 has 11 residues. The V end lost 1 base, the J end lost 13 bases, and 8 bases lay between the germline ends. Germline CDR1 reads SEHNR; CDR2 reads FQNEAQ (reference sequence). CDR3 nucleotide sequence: TGTGCCAGCAGCTTAGGTCAGGACCAGTTCTTC. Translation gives CASSLGQDQFF.

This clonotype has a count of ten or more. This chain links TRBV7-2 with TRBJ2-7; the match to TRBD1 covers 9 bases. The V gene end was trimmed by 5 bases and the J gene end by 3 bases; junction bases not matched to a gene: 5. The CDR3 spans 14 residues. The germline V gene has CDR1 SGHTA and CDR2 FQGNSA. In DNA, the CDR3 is TGTGCCAGCAGCCGCCGGGACAGGGACTACGAGCAGTACTTC. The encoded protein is CASSRRDRDYEQYF.

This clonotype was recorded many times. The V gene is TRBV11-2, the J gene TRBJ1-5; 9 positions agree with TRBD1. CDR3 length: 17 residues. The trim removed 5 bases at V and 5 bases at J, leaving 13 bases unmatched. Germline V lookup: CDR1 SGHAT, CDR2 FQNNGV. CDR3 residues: CASSPEPGTGSHQPQHF. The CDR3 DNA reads TGTGCCAGCAGCCCAGAACCGGGGACAGGGAGCCATCAGCCCCAGCATTTT.

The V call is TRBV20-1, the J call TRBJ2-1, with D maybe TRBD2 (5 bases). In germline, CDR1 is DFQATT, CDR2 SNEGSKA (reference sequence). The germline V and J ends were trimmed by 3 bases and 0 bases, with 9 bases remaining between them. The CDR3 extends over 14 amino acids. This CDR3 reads CSASLGSSYNEQFF. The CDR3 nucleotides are TGCAGTGCTAGTCTAGGGAGCTCCTACAATGAGCAGTTCTTC.

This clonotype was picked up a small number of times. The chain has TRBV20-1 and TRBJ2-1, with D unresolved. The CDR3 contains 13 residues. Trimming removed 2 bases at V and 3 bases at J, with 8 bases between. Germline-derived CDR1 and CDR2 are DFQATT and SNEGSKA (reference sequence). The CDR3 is CSARNLNYNEQFF. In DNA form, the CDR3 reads TGCAGTGCTAGAAACTTAAACTACAATGAGCAGTTCTTC.

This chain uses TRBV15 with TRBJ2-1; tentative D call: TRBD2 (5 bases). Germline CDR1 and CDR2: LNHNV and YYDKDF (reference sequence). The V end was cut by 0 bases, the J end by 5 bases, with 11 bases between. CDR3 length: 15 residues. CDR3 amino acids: CATSRDIATNNEQFF. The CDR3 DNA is TGTGCCACCAGCAGAGATATAGCGACTAACAATGAGCAGTTCTTC.

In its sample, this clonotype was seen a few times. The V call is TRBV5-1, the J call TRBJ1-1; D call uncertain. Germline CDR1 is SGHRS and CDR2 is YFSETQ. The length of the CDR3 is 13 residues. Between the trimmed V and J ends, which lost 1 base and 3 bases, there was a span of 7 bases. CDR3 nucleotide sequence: TGCGCCAGCAGCTTGAGACCGGACACTGAAGCTTTCTTT. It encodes CASSLRPDTEAFF.

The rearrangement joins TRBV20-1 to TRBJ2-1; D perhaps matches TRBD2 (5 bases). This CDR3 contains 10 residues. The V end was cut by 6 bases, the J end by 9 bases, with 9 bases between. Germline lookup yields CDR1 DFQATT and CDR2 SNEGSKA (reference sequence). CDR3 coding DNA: TGCAGTGCACAGCGGAGTGAGCAGTTCTTC. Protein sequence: CSAQRSEQFF.

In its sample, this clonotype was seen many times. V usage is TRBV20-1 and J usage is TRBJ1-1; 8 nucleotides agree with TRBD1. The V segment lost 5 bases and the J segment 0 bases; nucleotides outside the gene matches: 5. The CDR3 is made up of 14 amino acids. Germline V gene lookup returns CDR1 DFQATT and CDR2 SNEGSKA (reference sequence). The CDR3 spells CSAPPGQVNTEAFF. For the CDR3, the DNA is TGCAGTGCTCCCCCGGGACAGGTGAACACTGAAGCTTTCTTT.

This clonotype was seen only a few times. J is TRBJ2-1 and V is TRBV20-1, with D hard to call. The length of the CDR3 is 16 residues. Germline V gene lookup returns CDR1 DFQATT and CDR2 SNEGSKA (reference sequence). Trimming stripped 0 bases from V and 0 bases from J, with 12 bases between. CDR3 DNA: TGCAGTGCTAGAGATCTCGGCGTCCACTCCTACAATGAGCAGTTCTTC. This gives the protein CSARDLGVHSYNEQFF.

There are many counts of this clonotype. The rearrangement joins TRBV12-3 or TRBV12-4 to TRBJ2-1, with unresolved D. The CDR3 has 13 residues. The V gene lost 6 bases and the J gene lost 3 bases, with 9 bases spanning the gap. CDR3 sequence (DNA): TGTGCCAGCAGATCTACCGACTACAATGAGCAGTTCTTC. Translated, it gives CASRSTDYNEQFF.

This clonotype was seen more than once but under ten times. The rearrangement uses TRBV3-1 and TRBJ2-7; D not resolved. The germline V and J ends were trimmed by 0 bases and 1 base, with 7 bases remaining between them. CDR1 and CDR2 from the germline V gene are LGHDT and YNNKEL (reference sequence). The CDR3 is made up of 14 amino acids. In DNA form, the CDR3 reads TGTGCCAGCAGCCAAGATCTGGGGTCCTACGAGCAGTACTTC. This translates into CASSQDLGSYEQYF.

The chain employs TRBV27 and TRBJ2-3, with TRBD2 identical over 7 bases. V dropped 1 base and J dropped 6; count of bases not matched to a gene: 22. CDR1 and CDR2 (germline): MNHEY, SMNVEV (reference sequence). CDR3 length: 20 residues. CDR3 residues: CASSLWALTQPGLRVDTQYF. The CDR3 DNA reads TGTGCCAGCAGTTTATGGGCTCTGACTCAACCGGGACTAAGAGTGGATACGCAGTATTTT.

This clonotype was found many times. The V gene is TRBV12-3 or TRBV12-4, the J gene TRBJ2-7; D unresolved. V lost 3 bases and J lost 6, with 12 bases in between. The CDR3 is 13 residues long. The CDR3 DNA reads TGTGCCAGCAGTTTGTCCGGGCTCCCCGAGCAGTACTTC. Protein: CASSLSGLPEQYF.

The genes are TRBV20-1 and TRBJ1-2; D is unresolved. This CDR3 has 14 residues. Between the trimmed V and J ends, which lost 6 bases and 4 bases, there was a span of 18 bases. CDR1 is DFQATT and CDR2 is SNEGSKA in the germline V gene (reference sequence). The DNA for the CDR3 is TGCAGTGCCGGCTCTTTCGCAAGCGCCTATGGCTACACCTTC. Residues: CSAGSFASAYGYTF.

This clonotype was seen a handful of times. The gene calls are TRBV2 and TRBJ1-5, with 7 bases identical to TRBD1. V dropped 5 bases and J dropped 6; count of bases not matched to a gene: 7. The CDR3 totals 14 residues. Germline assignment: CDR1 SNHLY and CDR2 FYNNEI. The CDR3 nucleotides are TGTGCCAGCAGTTCACAGGGGCTCGCTCAGCCCCAGCATTTT. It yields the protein CASSSQGLAQPQHF.

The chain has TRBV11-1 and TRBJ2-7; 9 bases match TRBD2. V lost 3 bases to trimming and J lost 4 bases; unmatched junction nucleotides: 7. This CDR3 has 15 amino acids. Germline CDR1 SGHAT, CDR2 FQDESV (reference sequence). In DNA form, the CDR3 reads TGTGCCAGCAGCTTGGTTAGCGGGGGTAGGTACGAGCAGTACTTC. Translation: CASSLVSGGRYEQYF. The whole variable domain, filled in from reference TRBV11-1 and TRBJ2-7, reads EAEVAQSPRYKITEKSQAVAFWCDPISGHATLYWYRQILGQGPELLVQFQDESVVDDSQLPKDRFSAERLKGVDSTLKIQPAELGDSAMYLCASSLVSGGRYEQYFGPGTRLTVT.